The 31 T cell receptor beta chains below were found in one sample sequenced in a study of Ad26.COV2.S vaccination and SARS-CoV-2 variants. Sequencing was performed with immunoSEQ multiplex PCR; in TCRdb, only in-frame clones are kept and a portion is missing. The sample records 350,000 to 450,000 clones, about 92% being singletons. The sample was peripheral blood, taken after recovery from COVID-19. These TCRs come from a human donor who had recovered from COVID-19.

This chain links TRBV5-1 with TRBJ2-1, with TRBD2 as a possible D gene (6 bases). Germline V gives CDR1 SGHRS, CDR2 YFSETQ. The germline V and J ends were trimmed by 4 bases and 8 bases, with 19 bases remaining between them. The CDR3 runs 15 residues. The chain's CDR3 is CASSLREPRTDEQFF. CDR3 sequence (DNA): TGCGCCAGCAGCCTACGGGAGCCGCGGACGGATGAGCAGTTCTTC.

V gene TRBV10-1 combines with J gene TRBJ2-2; D is uncertain. Germline V gene data show CDR1 as WNHNN and CDR2 as SYGVQD (reference sequence). This CDR3 is built from 16 residues. Trimming cost V 1 base and J 0 bases, with 9 bases left between them. The CDR3 DNA sequence: TGCGCCAGCAGTGAGTTCCCCACATCGAACACCGGGGAGCTGTTTTTT. It translates to CASSEFPTSNTGELFF.

This rearrangement joins TRBV4-1 to TRBJ1-1; 7 bases fit TRBD1. V shed 4 bases and J 2 bases; nucleotides not matched to a gene: 7. CDR3 size: 15 residues. CDR1 and CDR2 from the germline V gene are MGHRA and YSYEKL. CDR3 sequence (DNA): TGCGCCAGCAGCCTTGACAGGGAAGCAAACACTGAAGCTTTCTTT. Its protein product is CASSLDREANTEAFF.

This clone was seen just once. This sequence joins TRBV18 and TRBJ1-5, with D maybe TRBD1 (5 bases). V lost 3 bases and J lost 0, with 15 bases in between. CDR3 size: 17 residues. The germline V gene has CDR1 KGHSH and CDR2 LQKENI. CDR3 sequence (DNA): TGTGCCAGCTCACCCCTAGGGACTTATAATAGCAATCAGCCCCAGCATTTT. Translating gives CASSPLGTYNSNQPQHF.

V gene TRBV5-1 combines with J gene TRBJ1-2; unclear D gene. Trimming cost V 0 bases and J 1 base, with 10 bases left between them. There are 15 residues in the CDR3. Germline V CDR1 and CDR2: SGHRS, YFSETQ. For the CDR3, the DNA is TGCGCCAGCAGCTTGGCGTCACTCGGTAACTATGGCTACACCTTC. It encodes CASSLASLGNYGYTF.

This chain uses TRBV12-3 or TRBV12-4 with TRBJ2-3; TRBD1 might be the D (5 bases). The CDR3 totals 12 residues. Deletions cut 2 bases from V and 6 bases from J, with 6 bases between. The CDR3 DNA sequence: TGTGCCAGCAGTTTAAAGGGGGATACGCAGTATTTT. The encoded protein is CASSLKGDTQYF.

J is TRBJ1-5 and V is TRBV12-3 or TRBV12-4; D ambiguous. The V gene lost 2 bases and the J gene lost 5 bases, with 7 bases spanning the gap. The CDR3 contains 13 residues. Here the CDR3 DNA reads TGTGCCAGCAGTTTAACGGGATATCAGCCCCAGCATTTT. It encodes CASSLTGYQPQHF.

The chain links TRBV6-5 to TRBJ1-5; TRBD1 might be the D (5 bases). Trimming left V 7 bases short and J 0 bases short, with 13 bases between. Looked up from germline, CDR1 is MNHEY and CDR2 is SVGAGI. The CDR3 length is 15 residues. The CDR3, as DNA: TGTGCCAGCATCTCCCGGGACTATAGCAATCAGCCCCAGCATTTT. It codes for CASISRDYSNQPQHF.

Notes on this clone: The sample holds other DNA sequences that translate to the same CDR3. The CDR3 DNA follows: TGCGCCAGCAGCCCGGGAGGAGGGAACACTGAAGCTTTCTTT. This encodes CASSPGGGNTEAFF. V usage is TRBV5-1 and J usage is TRBJ1-1; no clear D gene. This CDR3 has 14 residues. Trimming stripped 4 bases from V and 1 base from J, with 11 bases between. The germline V gene encodes CDR1 SGHRS and CDR2 YFSETQ.

CDR3 sequence reads: CATSAALLAGAPDTQYF. The CDR3, as DNA: TGTGCCACCAGTGCAGCTCTACTAGCGGGGGCTCCAGATACGCAGTATTTT. This chain links TRBV24-1 with TRBJ2-3, with 11 bases matching TRBD2. The length of the CDR3 is 17 residues. V shed 5 bases and J 4 bases; nucleotides not matched to a gene: 10. Germline V gives CDR1 KGHDR, CDR2 SFDVKD.

The gene calls are TRBV5-8 and TRBJ1-2, with D possibly being TRBD1 (5 bases). Per the germline V gene, CDR1 is SGHTS and CDR2 is YDEGEE. The CDR3 has 17 residues. With 0 bases removed from V and 7 bases from J, the gap between germline ends came to 22 bases. Here the CDR3 DNA reads TGTGCCAGCAGCTTGGGTCTCAGGGTTTCGGGGGTGTCTGGCTACACCTTC. Protein: CASSLGLRVSGVSGYTF.

J is TRBJ1-1 and V is TRBV4-3; D might be TRBD1 (5 bases). The CDR3 extends over 14 amino acids. From germline, CDR1 is LGHNA and CDR2 YSLEER. The V end lost 0 bases, the J end lost 5 bases, and 10 bases lay between the germline ends. CDR3 amino acids: CASSQEGWGTEAFF. In DNA form, the CDR3 reads TGCGCCAGCAGCCAAGAGGGGTGGGGGACTGAAGCTTTCTTT.

The chain recombines TRBV6-5 with TRBJ2-7, with D tentatively TRBD1 (6 bases). CDR1 and CDR2 from the germline V gene are MNHEY and SVGAGI. V gave up 2 bases and J gave up 4 bases, with 12 bases separating them. The CDR3 totals 14 residues. The CDR3 region has the DNA TGTGCCAGCAGTTACGGGGGCCTTGGGTACGAGCAGTACTTC. Translated, it gives CASSYGGLGYEQYF.

This clone was picked up a small number of times. The CDR3 sequence is CASSLGQLTTEAFF. CDR3 coding DNA: TGTGCCAGCAGCTTGGGACAGCTAACGACTGAAGCTTTCTTT. The chain carries TRBV7-2 and TRBJ1-1; 7 bases match TRBD1. Germline V lookup: CDR1 SGHTA, CDR2 FQGNSA. The CDR3 loop spans 14 amino acids. After removal of 3 bases from V and 5 bases from J, the junction contained 6 bases not matched to a gene.

The rearrangement links TRBV4-1 to TRBJ1-2; D gene unclear. The CDR3 extends over 16 amino acids. The ends were cut back, 1 base at V and 4 bases at J, with 16 bases in the middle. Germline CDR1 and CDR2: MGHRA and YSYEKL. The CDR3 reads CASSQGKVGTTYGYTF. CDR3 coding DNA: TGCGCCAGCAGCCAAGGAAAAGTGGGTACGACCTATGGCTACACCTTC.

CDR3 sequence reads: CASSRSPTDSTDTQYF. The CDR3 bases are TGCGCCAGCAGCCGCTCTCCGACGGATAGCACAGATACGCAGTATTTT. The V call is TRBV4-1, the J call TRBJ2-3, with D unclear. V lost 4 bases and J lost 0, with 14 bases in between. The CDR3 covers 16 residues. CDR1 and CDR2 from the germline V gene are MGHRA and YSYEKL.

V gene TRBV6-5 combines with J gene TRBJ1-3; D remains unclear. V lost 0 bases, J lost 8 bases, and 17 bases lay in between. Germline assignment: CDR1 MNHEY and CDR2 SVGAGI. This CDR3 comprises 16 residues. The CDR3 DNA is TGTGCCAGCAGTTACTCGAGCGTCGTCGGCGGGGACACCATATATTTT. Amino acid sequence: CASSYSSVVGGDTIYF.

V gene TRBV7-2 combines with J gene TRBJ2-5; 8 bases fit TRBD2. The CDR3 spans 16 residues. The germline V gene encodes CDR1 SGHTA and CDR2 FQGNSA. V was pared by 0 bases and J by 1 base, with 4 bases of the junction left unmatched. CDR3 region: CASSLASTSGQETQYF. The CDR3 DNA reads TGTGCCAGCAGCTTAGCTTCTACTAGCGGCCAAGAGACCCAGTACTTC.

This chain connects TRBV20-1 to TRBJ1-1; the match to TRBD1 covers 7 bases. V shed 5 bases, J shed 7 bases, and the junction held 4 bases outside the gene matches. Germline V gene lookup returns CDR1 DFQATT and CDR2 SNEGSKA (reference sequence). The CDR3 spans 11 residues. As DNA, the CDR3 is TGCAGTGCTGCAAGGACAGGTGAAGCTTTCTTT. Its translation is CSAARTGEAFF.

The chain recombines TRBV3-1 (or the pseudogene TRBV3-2) with TRBJ2-1, with 8 bases matching TRBD1. The CDR3 is 15 residues long. CDR1 is LGHDT and CDR2 is YNNKEL in the germline V gene (reference sequence). After removal of 1 base from V and 8 bases from J, the junction contained 7 bases not matched to a gene. The CDR3 DNA reads TGTGCCAGCAGCCAAGGGACAGGGAGTGCGGATGAGCAGTTCTTC. It codes for CASSQGTGSADEQFF.

This clone was detected only once. This CDR3 is CASSPDRGSVAYEQYF. The CDR3, as DNA: TGCGCCAGCAGCCCCGACAGGGGGTCAGTCGCCTACGAGCAGTACTTC. The chain recombines TRBV4-1 with TRBJ2-7, with 9 bases fitting TRBD1. Losses at the gene ends were 4 bases for V and 2 bases for J; bases not matched to a gene: 9. CDR3 length: 16 amino acids. CDR1 is MGHRA and CDR2 is YSYEKL in the germline V gene.

The J gene is TRBJ1-2, the V gene TRBV7-3; D is perhaps TRBD1 (5 bases). Trimming left V 0 bases short and J 3 bases short, with 14 bases between. Per the germline V gene, CDR1 is SGHTA and CDR2 is FQGTGA. The CDR3 covers 16 residues. CDR3 sequence reads: CASSLTPGVGHYGYTF. In DNA, the CDR3 is TGTGCCAGCAGCTTAACTCCTGGTGTGGGGCACTATGGCTACACCTTC.

The CDR3 DNA reads TGTGCCAGTAGTATACATCAGGGAGGGGGGAATCAGCCCCAGCATTTT. Its translation: CASSIHQGGGNQPQHF. The chain has TRBV19 and TRBJ1-5; D is perhaps TRBD1 (6 bases). Germline CDR1 is LNHDA and CDR2 is SQIVND (reference sequence). The CDR3 is 16 residues long. The V end was cut by 2 bases, the J end by 4 bases, with 15 bases between.

The V gene is TRBV11-2, the J gene TRBJ2-5, with TRBD1 matching 9 bases. Trimming cost V 5 bases and J 5 bases; bases outside gene matches: 9. CDR3 length: 15 amino acids. Looked up from germline, CDR1 is SGHAT and CDR2 is FQNNGV. The CDR3 sequence: CASSPRQGVGETQYF. In nucleotides, the CDR3 is TGTGCCAGCAGCCCCAGACAGGGGGTGGGGGAGACCCAGTACTTC.

The J gene is TRBJ1-1, the V gene TRBV29-1; D is undetermined. Germline V gene sequence: CDR1 SQVTM, CDR2 ANQGSEA. V was pared by 6 bases and J by 1 base, with 21 bases between. The CDR3 runs to 16 residues. This CDR3 reads CSVRASLGPSNTEAFF. In nucleotides, the CDR3 is TGCAGCGTAAGGGCCTCCCTGGGCCCCTCGAACACTGAAGCTTTCTTT.

V usage is TRBV13 and J usage is TRBJ2-1; D gene uncertain. This CDR3 spans 11 amino acids. Per the germline V gene, CDR1 is PRHDT and CDR2 is FYEKMQ (reference sequence). The germline V and J ends were trimmed by 7 bases and 7 bases, with 8 bases remaining between them. The DNA of the CDR3 is TGTGCCAGCACTAGGGAAAATGAGCAGTTCTTC. It is translated as CASTRENEQFF.

The rearrangement joins TRBV5-1 to TRBJ2-6; the D call may be TRBD1 or TRBD2 (5 bases each). The V and J ends lost 4 bases and 2 bases respectively, with 10 bases between them. Per the germline V gene, CDR1 is SGHRS and CDR2 is YFSETQ. CDR3 size: 15 residues. In DNA, the CDR3 is TGCGCCAGCAGCGAACAGGAGGCTGGGGCCAACGTCCTGACTTTC. Translated, it gives CASSEQEAGANVLTF.

This chain connects TRBV5-8 to TRBJ2-5; TRBD2 might be the D (6 bases). Germline V gene data show CDR1 as SGHTS and CDR2 as YDEGEE. The CDR3 is made up of 13 amino acids. Trimming removed 1 base from V and 6 bases from J, with 10 bases in between. This CDR3 is CASSLWGEKTQYF. The CDR3 DNA reads as TGTGCCAGCAGCTTGTGGGGGGAAAAGACCCAGTACTTC.

CDR3 sequence (DNA): TGCGCCAGCAGCCGGGGAGGGGTAAGGGAAAAACTGTTTTTT. Its translation: CASSRGGVREKLFF. The rearrangement joins TRBV4-1 to TRBJ1-4; TRBD1 is a possible D gene (5 bases). CDR1 and CDR2 (germline): MGHRA, YSYEKL. CDR3 size: 14 residues. V was cut by 4 bases and J by 8 bases, with 14 bases left in between.

This clone appeared once. The V call is TRBV7-6, the J call TRBJ2-7; the D is unclear. The length of the CDR3 is 13 residues. Between the trimmed V and J ends, which lost 5 bases and 3 bases, there was a span of 11 bases. The germline V gene has CDR1 SGHVS and CDR2 FNYEAQ. CDR3 protein: CASSPEYLYEQYF. Here the CDR3 DNA reads TGTGCCAGCAGCCCTGAATATCTCTACGAGCAGTACTTC.

The rearrangement links TRBV3-1 (or the pseudogene TRBV3-2) to TRBJ2-7; 10 bases match TRBD1. From germline, CDR1 is LGHDT and CDR2 YNNKEL (reference sequence). Trimming cost V 3 bases and J 9 bases; bases outside gene matches: 8. The length of the CDR3 is 14 residues. DNA of the CDR3: TGTGCCAGCAGCCAGGGGACAGGGGCCCTTCTGCAGTACTTC. Amino acids: CASSQGTGALLQYF.